The clone carrying this T cell receptor (beta chain) appeared many times. Antigen unknown. Trimming took off 4 bases at V and 3 bases at J, with 17 bases between the two ends. This CDR3 has 16 amino acids. Germline assignment: CDR1 SGHTA and CDR2 FQGNSA. The data are from a study of regulatory T cells in long-lasting Graves disease. At the level of the study: Antithyroid drugs had been given to newly diagnosed Graves' patients for under 3 months.

In building TCR beta libraries, iRepertoire HTBI primers were used together with Arm-PCR of CDR3 regions. TCRdb re-analysed the multiplex PCR reads in MiXCR, keeping a single row per CDR3 protein. The sample includes roughly 420,000 distinct CDR3 sequences, roughly a sixth seen only once; the top ten take roughly 20%. Noted time point: newly diagnosed GD, antithyroid drugs for less than 3 months. TCR sequences were obtained from RNA taken from PBMCs. Graves' disease diagnoses used American Thyroid Association guidelines. General study findings and limits: Persistent disease preferred TRBV28, TRBJ1-2 and TRBJ2-5; new disease, TRBV20-1 and TRBJ2-1. Not thyroid tissue but only peripheral blood was studied.

Sequences were derived from peripheral blood mononuclear cells (PBMCs), sampled at new diagnosis, from a patient treated with antithyroid drugs. The rearrangement uses TRBV7-2 and TRBJ2-3, with D possibly TRBD1 on 5 matching bases. The clonotype was recovered from a female donor with Graves disease. CDR3 residues: CASSSGPGLQTDTQYF. Here the CDR3 DNA reads TGTGCCAGCAGCTCCGGCCCAGGGCTACAGACAGATACGCAGTATTTT.